A single sample gave rise to the 14 T cell receptor beta chains below, sequenced in a study of shared clonotypes between healthy human individuals. Naive CD8 isolation took CD45RO-negative cells positively selected for CCR7 and excluded terminally differentiated effector memory CD45RA+ cells. The assay was immunoSEQ multiplex PCR, and TCRdb's table has in-frame clones only and misses some. The repertoire has some 2.1 million clones, roughly 94% of them found once; the top ten carry roughly 1%. Sequenced: naive CD8+ T cells sorted from blood. These receptors were obtained from a man between 18 and 35 years old in good health.

V and J are TRBV6-6 and TRBJ1-1; D possibly corresponds to TRBD1 (6 bases). This CDR3 comprises 14 residues. V gave up 5 bases and J gave up 3 bases, with 13 bases separating them. Germline CDR1 MNHNY, CDR2 SVGAGI (reference sequence). For the CDR3, the DNA is TGTGCCAGCAGTAGGGGGGCGGTGGACACTGAAGCTTTCTTT. Translated: CASSRGAVDTEAFF.

This sequence joins TRBV27 and TRBJ1-4; 7 bases agree with TRBD1. This CDR3 region has 17 residues. Trimming cost V 2 bases and J 7 bases; bases outside gene matches: 13. Germline V gives CDR1 MNHEY, CDR2 SMNVEV (reference sequence). The CDR3 nucleotides are TGTGCCAGCAGTTTAACCGATACAACGACAGGGTTTGAAAAACTGTTTTTT. This gives the protein CASSLTDTTTGFEKLFF.

The chain employs TRBV30 and TRBJ2-7; perhaps TRBD1 as D (5 bases). The CDR3 sequence is 13 residues long. Germline assignment: CDR1 GTSNPN and CDR2 SVGIG (reference sequence). The germline V and J ends were trimmed by 0 bases and 5 bases, with 11 bases remaining between them. CDR3 DNA: TGTGCCTGGAGTGTTTCAGGGTCCAACGAGCAGTACTTC. Protein product: CAWSVSGSNEQYF.

J is TRBJ2-3 and V is TRBV19; D call uncertain. CDR3 size: 15 residues. V lost 0 bases, J lost 2 bases, and 9 bases lay in between. Germline V gives CDR1 LNHDA, CDR2 SQIVND (reference sequence). The CDR3 spells CASSIDHLHTDTQYF. DNA of the CDR3: TGTGCCAGTAGTATAGATCATCTCCACACAGATACGCAGTATTTT.

This chain links TRBV7-9 with TRBJ2-5; D not resolved. There are 10 residues in the CDR3. V shed 5 bases and J shed 5 bases, with 3 bases lying between them. Germline V gene data show CDR1 as SEHNR and CDR2 as FQNEAQ (reference sequence). For the CDR3, the DNA is TGTGCCAGCAGCGGGGAGACCCAGTACTTC. Protein: CASSGETQYF.

CDR3 sequence reads: CASSQTGTTLNYGYTF. CDR3 bases: TGTGCCAGTAGTCAAACCGGGACAACACTTAACTATGGCTACACCTTC. V is TRBV19 and J is TRBJ1-2; D possibly corresponds to TRBD1 (6 bases). Trimming took 5 bases from V and 1 from J, leaving 17 bases between them. The CDR3 is 16 amino acids. CDR1 is LNHDA and CDR2 is SQIVND in the germline V gene (reference sequence).

Ten or more counts support this clone. V gene TRBV5-6 combines with J gene TRBJ2-7; D may be TRBD1 (5 bases). From germline, CDR1 is SGHDT and CDR2 YYEEEE. The CDR3 spans 13 residues. The V and J ends lost 3 bases and 2 bases respectively, with 9 bases between them. DNA of the CDR3: TGTGCCAGCAGCTCTGAGACAGCCTACGAGCAGTACTTC. Translation gives CASSSETAYEQYF. The full variable domain, rest sourced from reference TRBV5-6 and TRBJ2-7, is DAGVTQSPTHLIKTRGQQVTLRCSPKSGHDTVSWYQQALGQGPQFIFQYYEEEERQRGNFPDRFSGHQFPNYSSELNVNALLLGDSALYLCASSSETAYEQYFGPGTRLTVT.

The rearrangement joins TRBV11-2 to TRBJ2-7; D might be TRBD1 (6 bases). The germline gives CDR1 SGHAT, CDR2 FQNNGV. V was pared by 1 base and J by 4 bases, with 8 bases between. The CDR3 consists of 13 residues. CDR3 residues: CASSLAQGYEQYF. The CDR3 nucleotides are TGTGCCAGCAGCTTAGCACAGGGTTACGAGCAGTACTTC.

The chain links TRBV29-1 to TRBJ2-7; 12 bases agree with TRBD2. Trimming at V came to 1 base and at J to 3 bases, leaving 7 bases not matched to a gene. This CDR3 has 16 amino acids. Germline V gene lookup returns CDR1 SQVTM and CDR2 ANQGSEA. CDR3 bases: TGCAGCGTTGAAGGTTCTAGCGGGGGGGCCAACTACGAGCAGTACTTC. Amino acid sequence: CSVEGSSGGANYEQYF.

The chain combines TRBV29-1 with TRBJ2-1; D is perhaps TRBD1 (6 bases). The CDR3 runs 15 residues. Looked up from germline, CDR1 is SQVTM and CDR2 is ANQGSEA. V dropped 3 bases and J dropped 1 base, with 13 bases sitting between them. The chain's CDR3 is CSVEGRQGSYNEQFF. The CDR3 DNA sequence: TGCAGCGTTGAGGGGCGGCAGGGGTCCTACAATGAGCAGTTCTTC.

The V and J genes are TRBV19 and TRBJ2-1, with 10 bases fitting TRBD2. This CDR3 spans 15 amino acids. The germline V gene encodes CDR1 LNHDA and CDR2 SQIVND (reference sequence). Losses at the gene ends were 3 bases for V and 4 bases for J; bases not matched to a gene: 3. The CDR3 region is CASSILAGEYNEQFF. The DNA of the CDR3 is TGTGCCAGTAGTATCCTAGCGGGGGAGTACAATGAGCAGTTCTTC.

Worth noting for this clone: Other DNA sequences in the same sample also yield this CDR3. The V gene is TRBV11-2, the J gene TRBJ2-7; D is undetermined. Trimming took 3 bases from V and 1 from J, leaving 7 bases between them. The CDR3 totals 13 residues. Germline CDR1 and CDR2: SGHAT and FQNNGV. For the CDR3, the DNA is TGTGCCAGCAGCTTGGGCGAATCCTACGAGCAGTACTTC. It translates to CASSLGESYEQYF.

The chain joins TRBV27 to TRBJ1-1; D possibly corresponds to TRBD1 (6 bases). Looked up from germline, CDR1 is MNHEY and CDR2 is SMNVEV (reference sequence). The CDR3 consists of 15 residues. Trimming stripped 4 bases from V and 4 bases from J, with 16 bases between. The CDR3 sequence is CASSSLPQGGTEAFF. The CDR3 bases are TGTGCCAGCAGTTCCCTCCCACAGGGTGGCACTGAAGCTTTCTTT.

J is TRBJ2-3 and V is TRBV6-1; D might be TRBD2 (5 bases). This CDR3 contains 15 residues. Germline values: CDR1 MNHNS, CDR2 SASEGT. Trimming took off 0 bases at V and 5 bases at J, with 12 bases between the two ends. The CDR3, as DNA: TGTGCCAGCAGTGAAGCGTACCACGGAGGAGATACGCAGTATTTT. Its protein is CASSEAYHGGDTQYF.